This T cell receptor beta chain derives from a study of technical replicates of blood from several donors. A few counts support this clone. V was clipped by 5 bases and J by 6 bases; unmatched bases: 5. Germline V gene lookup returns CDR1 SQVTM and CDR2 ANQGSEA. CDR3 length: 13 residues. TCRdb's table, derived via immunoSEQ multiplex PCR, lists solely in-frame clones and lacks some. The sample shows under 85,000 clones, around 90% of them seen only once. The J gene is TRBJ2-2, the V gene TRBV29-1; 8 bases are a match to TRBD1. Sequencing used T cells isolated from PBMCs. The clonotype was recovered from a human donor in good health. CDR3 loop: CSVPGGDAGELFF. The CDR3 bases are TGCAGCGTTCCAGGGGGCGACGCCGGGGAGCTGTTTTTT.